The clone carrying this TCR beta chain was counted only a few times. V shed 3 bases and J shed 6 bases, with 10 bases lying between them. Germline values: CDR1 SGHNT, CDR2 YYREEE (reference sequence). The CDR3 has 13 residues. Clones were sequenced by immunoSEQ multiplex PCR, and TCRdb holds only the in-frame ones, with some missing. This sample has around 130,000 clones, with approximately 83% found just once. This entry is derived from a study of blood T cell repertoires in COVID-19. This sequence originates from a middle-aged man with active or convalescent COVID-19. Source material: peripheral blood. This chain links TRBV5-4 with TRBJ1-5, with D tentatively TRBD1 (6 bases). In DNA form, the CDR3 reads TGTGCCAGCAGCTCAGGGGCGGGTCAGCCCCAGCATTTT. This translates into CASSSGAGQPQHF.